The following is a T cell receptor (beta chain) sequence with its context. The antigen is unknown. With a much larger clone just one base away, this may be a read error. The data were taken from a study of blood T cells in healthy people across ages. The CDR3 extends over 15 amino acids. The germline gives CDR1 SNHLY, CDR2 FYNNEI. It was with a sample-barcoded 5' primer and a J-beta primer mix that a second PCR of about 6 to 12 cycles was run. A minimum of 3 million CDR3-containing paired-end reads was obtained for each sample. MiXCR, applied by TCRdb to the 5' RACE reads, yields one record per CDR3 protein. This table has about 780,000 distinct CDR3 sequences, around 45% appearing once. Study observations and caveats: Naive CD4+ cells and diversity were both higher in long-lived donors than in aged donors. With naive T cell percentage, TCR beta diversity showed a strong correlation.

The receptor comes from a man at least 80 years old in good health. J is TRBJ2-7 and V is TRBV2, with 10 bases fitting TRBD1. The DNA end favors TRBJ2-5, so the J call may be wrong. The material sequenced was blood. The CDR3 is CASSSPGTGEETQYF. Here the CDR3 DNA reads TGTGCCAGCAGTAGCCCTGGGACAGGGGAGGAGACCCAGTACTTC.